Sequencing of this T cell receptor (beta chain) was carried out in a study of CD8 T cells in Susac syndrome. RNA in amounts of roughly 0.5 to 1 ug was reverse transcribed with random hexamers. Amplification of TCR beta CDR3 was carried out by immunoSEQ multiplex PCR, which covered 54 Vbeta and 13 Jbeta segments. TCRdb used MiXCR to reprocess the immunoSEQ multiplex PCR reads, holding one entry per CDR3 protein. Of about 110,000 distinct CDR3 sequences in the sample, around 97% were seen once. CDR1 SGHRS and CDR2 YFSETQ come from the germline V gene. This CDR3 has 14 amino acids. V was pared by 4 bases and J by 8 bases, with 15 bases between.

The sequenced material came from CD4+ T cells from PBMCs. The sequence derives from a human donor in good health. The chain employs TRBV5-1 and TRBJ1-4; weak D call: TRBD1 (5 bases). The DNA of the CDR3 is TGCGCCAGCAGCCCAGGAGATGGGACCGAAAAACTGTTTTTT. Its protein is CASSPGDGTEKLFF.